The entry below describes one TCR beta chain. What it binds is unknown. This entry is derived from a study of cytomegalovirus exposure and HLA in healthy donors. The study, taken as a whole, reports: Reports credit the classifier with highly specific, highly sensitive diagnosis of cytomegalovirus status. According to the study, around 160 TCR beta chains were cytomegalovirus-associated. A subsequent analysis found that TCR clusters from the first cohort also tended to co-occur in the 120 or so validation repertoires, with about 93% of cluster scores above 0. Confirmation was obtained in vitro that a few CMV-associated chains are specific for CMV antigens.

V gave up 2 bases and J gave up 10 bases, with 6 bases separating them. The V gene's germline CDR1 is MNHNY and CDR2 SVGAGI (reference sequence). CDR3 length: 11 amino acids. Sequencing used immunoSEQ multiplex PCR; TCRdb keeps in-frame clones, though not all of them. The sample includes 150,000 to 200,000 clones, roughly 86% of them seen just once. This clonotype originated in a woman aged 18-29 years in good health and CMV-seronegative. The sequenced material came from PBMCs. The chain carries TRBV6-6 and TRBJ2-1; D remains unclear. The CDR3 loop reads CASSYEEEQFF. DNA of the CDR3: TGTGCCAGCAGTTACGAAGAGGAGCAGTTCTTC.